The sequence of this TCR beta chain was determined in a study of shared clonotypes between healthy human individuals. The data were produced by immunoSEQ multiplex PCR, yet TCRdb's version contains in-frame clones alone and is incomplete. This table holds about 2.5 million clones, 80% to 95% found once. V was cut by 2 bases and J by 4 bases, with 14 bases left in between. CDR3 length: 15 amino acids. Per germline, CDR1 MNHEY and CDR2 SMNVEV (reference sequence). This TCR was recovered from a man younger than 30 in good health. Some clones in this sample may be carry-over from other donors' samples. Sequenced: naive CD4+ T cells from PBMCs. The subset is: CD45RA+ positively selected. V gene TRBV27 combines with J gene TRBJ1-2; D gene unclear. CDR3 coding DNA: TGTGCCAGCAGTTTAAACGCACAGAGCACCTATGGCTACACCTTC. Translated: CASSLNAQSTYGYTF.